One sample yielded the 21 T cell receptor beta chains listed below, sequenced in a study of identical twins. TCRdb redid the calling of the 5' RACE reads with MiXCR, one entry per CDR3 protein. The data show approximately 1.8 million distinct CDR3 sequences, more than 30% seen once. The sequenced material came from cord blood. The receptors come from a newborn girl in good health.

This clonotype was seen a handful of times. The chain joins TRBV5-1 to TRBJ1-2, with D possibly being TRBD1 (6 bases). Between the trimmed V and J ends, which lost 0 bases and 8 bases, there was a span of 14 bases. The CDR3 extends over 14 amino acids. Germline V gene sequence: CDR1 SGHRS, CDR2 YFSETQ. The CDR3 DNA is TGCGCCAGCAGCTTGGAGGTACAGGGCGGCGGCTACACCTTC. Translated: CASSLEVQGGGYTF.

This clonotype was recorded many times. The chain combines TRBV28 with TRBJ2-3, with 8 bases identical to TRBD1. V gave up 2 bases and J gave up 3 bases; unmatched junction bases: 4. The CDR3 loop spans 15 amino acids. Germline values: CDR1 MDHEN, CDR2 SYDVKM. The CDR3 DNA is TGTGCCAGCAGTTTACGGACAGGGAGTACAGATACGCAGTATTTT. Its protein product is CASSLRTGSTDTQYF.

The J gene is TRBJ2-1, the V gene TRBV5-6; no definite D call. The germline V gene has CDR1 SGHDT and CDR2 YYEEEE. The CDR3 spans 16 residues. V lost 1 base and J 5 bases, leaving 16 bases between the germline ends. The CDR3 here is CASSLSAKYPHNEQFF. CDR3 DNA: TGTGCCAGCAGCTTGTCCGCAAAGTACCCCCACAATGAGCAGTTCTTC.

The chain is built from TRBV11-2 and TRBJ2-7; TRBD2 agrees at 8 bases. This CDR3 is built from 14 residues. Germline lookup yields CDR1 SGHAT and CDR2 FQNNGV. The V gene end was trimmed by 0 bases and the J gene end by 7 bases; junction bases not matched to a gene: 5. CDR3 amino acids: CASSLERGVGEQYF. The CDR3 nucleotides read TGTGCCAGCAGCTTAGAGCGGGGGGTCGGGGAGCAGTACTTC.

This chain uses TRBV11-2 with TRBJ2-5; D not certain. The CDR3 is made up of 15 amino acids. In germline, CDR1 is SGHAT, CDR2 FQNNGV. V dropped 0 bases and J dropped 0 bases, with 8 bases sitting between them. Written as DNA, the CDR3 is TGTGCCAGCAGCTTAGATCTCGGCTACCAAGAGACCCAGTACTTC. Amino acids: CASSLDLGYQETQYF. The full variable domain, rest sourced from reference TRBV11-2 and TRBJ2-5, is EAGVAQSPRYKIIEKRQSVAFWCNPISGHATLYWYQQILGQGPKLLIQFQNNGVVDDSQLPKDRFSAERLKGVDSTLKIQPAKLEDSAVYLCASSLDLGYQETQYFGPGTRLLVL.

The rearrangement joins TRBV5-6 to TRBJ1-2, with D maybe TRBD1 (5 bases). This CDR3 has 13 residues. CDR1 is SGHDT, CDR2 YYEEEE, per germline. Trimming left V 4 bases short and J 4 bases short, with 11 bases between. Written as DNA, the CDR3 is TGTGCCAGCAGCGGACGGGGCCGCTATGGCTACACCTTC. This sequence encodes CASSGRGRYGYTF.

The V and J genes are TRBV7-9 and TRBJ1-6; no definite D call. The germline gives CDR1 SEHNR, CDR2 FQNEAQ (reference sequence). The CDR3 loop spans 18 amino acids. Trimming pared 0 bases from V and 0 bases from J, leaving 12 bases between. CDR3 amino acids: CASSLASIRSSYNSPLHF. CDR3 in DNA: TGTGCCAGCAGCTTAGCGTCGATCAGAAGCTCCTATAATTCACCCCTCCACTTT.

The gene calls are TRBV4-2 and TRBJ2-4; unclear D gene. Germline CDR1 and CDR2: LGHNA and YNFKEQ. V dropped 0 bases and J dropped 1 base, with 22 bases sitting between them. CDR3 length: 20 amino acids. Here the CDR3 DNA reads TGTGCCAGCAGCCAAGACAAATTTGGCAGCCTAGAAGGGGCCAAAAACATTCAGTACTTC. It translates to CASSQDKFGSLEGAKNIQYF.

Concerning this clonotype itself: Germline and junction disagree at one end, which may indicate a read error. The chain links TRBV20-1 to TRBJ2-3, with D perhaps TRBD2 (5 bases). The germline V gene encodes CDR1 DFQATT and CDR2 SNEGSKA (reference sequence). CDR3 length: 14 residues. The CDR3 nucleotides read TGCAGTGCTCGAAAGCCTCCTAGCACAGATGCGCAGTATTTT. Translated, it gives CSARKPPSTDAQYF.

This clonotype showed up just a few times. The chain uses TRBV9 and TRBJ2-3; D not certain. Germline-derived CDR1 and CDR2 are SGDLS and YYNGEE. The CDR3 extends over 14 amino acids. Between the trimmed V and J ends, which lost 2 bases and 3 bases, there was a span of 10 bases. The CDR3 DNA is TGTGCCAGCAGCGTGGGCCCCCATACAGATACGCAGTATTTT. It specifies CASSVGPHTDTQYF. The full variable domain, with the rest looked up from reference TRBV9 and TRBJ2-3, is DSGVTQTPKHLITATGQRVTLRCSPRSGDLSVYWYQQSLDQGLQFLIQYYNGEERAKGNILERFSAQQFPDLHSELNLSSLELGDSALYFCASSVGPHTDTQYFGPGTRLTVL.

The chain combines TRBV4-2 with TRBJ2-1; maybe TRBD1 (6 bases). This CDR3 contains 17 residues. Germline V gives CDR1 LGHNA, CDR2 YNFKEQ. V was shortened by 1 base and J by 0 bases, with 13 bases between the two germline ends. The CDR3 nucleotides are TGTGCCAGCAGCCAAGTAGGGGGACCCAGCTCCTACAATGAGCAGTTCTTC. As protein: CASSQVGGPSSYNEQFF.

The table lists this clonotype with a few counts. The genes are TRBV7-2 and TRBJ1-6, with D unclear. Germline V gene sequence: CDR1 SGHTA, CDR2 FQGNSA. The V gene lost 1 base and the J gene lost 5 bases, with 12 bases spanning the gap. The CDR3 length is 16 residues. The CDR3 protein is CASSLGYVSDNSPLHF. In DNA form, the CDR3 reads TGTGCCAGCAGCTTAGGTTACGTGAGCGATAATTCACCCCTCCACTTT.

The rearrangement links TRBV4-1 to TRBJ2-3, with 7 positions matching TRBD2. V lost 2 bases to trimming and J lost 4 bases; unmatched junction nucleotides: 12. Germline CDR1 is MGHRA and CDR2 is YSYEKL. This CDR3 contains 17 residues. The CDR3 bases are TGCGCCAGCAGCCAATCCGTAAACGGGGGGATGGCAGATACGCAGTATTTT. Protein product: CASSQSVNGGMADTQYF.

As for this clonotype: A much larger clone differs from this one at a single base, so this may be a read error. Here the CDR3 DNA reads TGTGCCAGCAGTTACGGGGACCAAGAGACCCAGTACTTC. Translating gives CASSYGDQETQYF. The rearrangement uses TRBV28 and TRBJ2-5; possibly TRBD2 for D (5 bases). The V gene lost 4 bases and the J gene lost 0 bases, with 6 bases spanning the gap. Germline CDR1 is MDHEN and CDR2 is SYDVKM. The CDR3 length is 13 residues. Full variable domain (rest looked up from reference TRBV28 and TRBJ2-5): DVKVTQSSRYLVKRTGEKVFLECVQDMDHENMFWYRQDPGLGLRLIYFSYDVKMKEKGDIPEGYSVSREKKERFSLILESASTNQTSMYLCASSYGDQETQYFGPGTRLLVL.

This clonotype was detected once. A read error may produce the germline difference seen at one junction end. The CDR3 is CTSSLEGAGANVLTF. CDR3 DNA: TGTACCAGCAGCTTAGAGGGGGCTGGGGCCAACGTCCTGACTTTC. The J gene is TRBJ2-6, the V gene TRBV11-2; D is perhaps TRBD1 (6 bases). The CDR3 has 15 residues. The germline V gene has CDR1 SGHAT and CDR2 FQNNGV. The variable domain in full, completed from reference TRBV11-2 and TRBJ2-6, reads EAGVAQSPRYKIIEKRQSVAFWCNPISGHATLYWYQQILGQGPKLLIQFQNNGVVDDSQLPKDRFSAERLKGVDSTLKIQPAKLEDSAVYLCTSSLEGAGANVLTFGAGSRLTVL.

The chain carries TRBV7-6 and TRBJ2-6; D not certain. V shed 4 bases and J shed 0 bases, with 22 bases lying between them. The CDR3 runs to 20 residues. In germline, CDR1 is SGHVS, CDR2 FNYEAQ. The CDR3 protein is CASSSLNGSGFLSGANVLTF. The DNA for the CDR3 is TGTGCCAGCAGCTCATTAAACGGGTCAGGCTTTCTCTCTGGGGCCAACGTCCTGACTTTC.

The chain combines TRBV20-1 with TRBJ2-5, with D perhaps matching TRBD2 (6 bases). Trimming stripped 0 bases from V and 11 bases from J, with 22 bases between. The CDR3 has 15 residues. Germline V gene lookup returns CDR1 DFQATT and CDR2 SNEGSKA (reference sequence). The CDR3 DNA reads TGCAGTGCTAGAGAGTGGGCGGGGCGCACAGATACGCAGTACTTC. Its protein product is CSAREWAGRTDTQYF.

The V call is TRBV21-1, the J call TRBJ2-7; the table's TRBD2 call for D was not verified on the DNA. TRBV21-1 is a known pseudogene. The CDR3 consists of 16 residues. The CDR3 reads CASSLGLASGPLEQYF. DNA of the CDR3: TGTGCCAGCAGCCTAGGGTTGGCTAGCGGTCCCCTCGAGCAGTACTTC.

The V call is TRBV7-2, the J call TRBJ2-3; 8 bases agree with TRBD2. Trimming at V came to 1 base and at J to 12 bases, leaving 3 bases not matched to a gene. There are 12 residues in the CDR3. CDR1 is SGHTA, CDR2 FQGNSA, per germline. DNA for the CDR3: TGTGCCAGCAGCTTAGTGGGACTAGGACAGTATTTT. Its protein is CASSLVGLGQYF.

The chain links TRBV4-1 to TRBJ2-1; 7 bases align to TRBD2. Trimming cost V 5 bases and J 8 bases; bases outside gene matches: 18. Germline CDR1 and CDR2: MGHRA and YSYEKL. The CDR3 runs 17 residues. CDR3 coding DNA: TGCGCCAGCAGCTTAAGGTATGGGACTACCTTTGTCGATGAGCAGTTCTTC. Translation gives CASSLRYGTTFVDEQFF.

This clonotype was counted only a few times. The V gene is TRBV7-9, the J gene TRBJ2-3, with TRBD1 matching 10 bases. Germline assignment: CDR1 SEHNR and CDR2 FQNEAQ (reference sequence). J was trimmed by 3 bases and V by 1 base; bases with no gene match: 10. This CDR3 has 18 residues. The CDR3 DNA sequence: TGTGCCAGCAGCTTAGGAAGACAGGGGGCAGTGTCGACAGATACGCAGTATTTT. This translates into CASSLGRQGAVSTDTQYF. Supplemented by reference TRBV7-9 and TRBJ2-3, the full variable domain reads DTGVSQNPRHKITKRGQNVTFRCDPISEHNRLYWYRQTLGQGPEFLTYFQNEAQLEKSRLLSDRFSAERPKGSFSTLEIQRTEQGDSAMYLCASSLGRQGAVSTDTQYFGPGTRLTVL.